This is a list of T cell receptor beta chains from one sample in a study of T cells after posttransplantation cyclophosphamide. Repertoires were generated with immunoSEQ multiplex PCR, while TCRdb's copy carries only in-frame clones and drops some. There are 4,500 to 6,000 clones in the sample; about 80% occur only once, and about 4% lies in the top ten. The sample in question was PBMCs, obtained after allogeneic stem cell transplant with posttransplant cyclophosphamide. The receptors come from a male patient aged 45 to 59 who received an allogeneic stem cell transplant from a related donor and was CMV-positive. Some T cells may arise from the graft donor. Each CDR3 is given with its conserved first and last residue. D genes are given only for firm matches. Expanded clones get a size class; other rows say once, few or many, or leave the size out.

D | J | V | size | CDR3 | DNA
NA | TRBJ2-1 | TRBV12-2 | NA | CASRLVIHSGLNSYNEQFF | TGTGCAAGTCGCTTAGTGATCCACTCGGGACTAAACTCCTACAATGAGCAGTTCTTC
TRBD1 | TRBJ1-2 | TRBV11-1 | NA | CASSLDRADYGYTF | TGTGCCAGCAGTCTCGACAGGGCGGACTATGGCTACACCTTC
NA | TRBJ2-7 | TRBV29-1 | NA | CSVEGEATYEQYF | TGCAGCGTTGAAGGGGAGGCGACCTACGAGCAGTACTTC
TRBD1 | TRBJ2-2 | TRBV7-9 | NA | CASSVGQDTGELFF | TGTGCCAGCAGCGTGGGACAGGACACCGGGGAGCTGTTTTTT
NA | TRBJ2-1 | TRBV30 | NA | CAWSRQHNEQFF | TGTGCCTGGAGCCGACAGCACAATGAGCAGTTCTTC
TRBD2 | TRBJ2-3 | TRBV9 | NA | CASSQGAGYTDTQYF | TGTGCCAGCAGCCAGGGAGCGGGGTACACAGATACGCAGTATTTT
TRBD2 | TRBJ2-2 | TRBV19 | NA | CASSMQAGGVTGELFF | TGTGCCAGTAGTATGCAAGCGGGAGGGGTCACCGGGGAGCTGTTTTTT
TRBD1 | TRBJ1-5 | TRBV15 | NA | CATSRRGQGYQPQHF | TGTGCCACCAGCAGGAGGGGACAGGGGTATCAGCCCCAGCATTTT
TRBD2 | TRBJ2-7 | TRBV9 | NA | CASSVVAGGREQYF | TGTGCCAGCAGCGTAGTGGCGGGAGGCCGCGAGCAGTACTTC
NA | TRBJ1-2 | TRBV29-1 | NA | CSVDSGSLTF | TGCAGCGTTGATTCAGGGTCTCTCACCTTC
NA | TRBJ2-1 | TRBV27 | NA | CASSASAHNEQFF | TGTGCCAGCAGTGCTAGCGCCCACAATGAGCAGTTCTTC
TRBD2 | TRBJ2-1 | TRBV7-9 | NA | CASTSGSYGGEQFF | TGTGCCAGCACGAGCGGGAGTTACGGGGGCGAGCAGTTCTTC
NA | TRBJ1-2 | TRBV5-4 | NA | CASSFRDLGYTF | TGTGCCAGCAGCTTCAGGGATTTGGGCTACACCTTC
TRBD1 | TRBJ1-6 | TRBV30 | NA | CAWSPGTGGFFNSPLHF | TGTGCCTGGAGCCCCGGGACAGGGGGCTTTTTTAATTCACCCCTCCACTTT
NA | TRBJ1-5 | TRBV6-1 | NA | CASSEEHYSNQPQHF | TGTGCCAGCAGTGAAGAGCACTATAGCAATCAGCCCCAGCATTTT
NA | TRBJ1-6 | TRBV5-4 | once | CASSSGQTGSPLHF | TGTGCCAGCAGCTCGGGACAAACGGGTTCACCCCTCCACTTT
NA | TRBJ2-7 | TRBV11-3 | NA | CASSLRGYEQYF | TGTGCCAGCAGCTTAAGAGGCTACGAGCAGTACTTC
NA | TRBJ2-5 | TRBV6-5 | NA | CASSYSTGVSQETQYF | TGTGCCAGCAGTTACTCCACGGGGGTTTCCCAAGAGACCCAGTACTTC
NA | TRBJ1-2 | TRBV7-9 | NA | CASSSRVLRGYGYTF | TGTGCCAGCAGCTCCAGGGTACTGAGAGGCTATGGCTACACCTTC
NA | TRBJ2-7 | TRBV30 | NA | CACSFVEQYF | TGTGCCTGCTCGTTTGTAGAGCAGTACTTC
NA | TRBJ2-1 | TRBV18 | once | CASSPEAGPSNEQFF | TGTGCCAGCTCACCGGAGGCGGGACCTTCCAATGAGCAGTTCTTC
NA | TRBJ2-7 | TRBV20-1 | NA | CSATATYEQYF | TGCAGTGCTACCGCGACCTACGAGCAGTACTTC
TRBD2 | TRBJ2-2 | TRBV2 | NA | CATDGTSANTGELFF | TGTGCCACTGACGGGACTAGCGCGAACACCGGGGAGCTGTTTTTT
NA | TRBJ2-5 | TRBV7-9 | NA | CASGRPRAGETQYF | TGTGCCAGCGGGAGGCCCCGGGCGGGAGAGACCCAGTACTTC
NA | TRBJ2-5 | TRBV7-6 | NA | CASSLARGLSETQYF | TGTGCCAGCAGCTTAGCGCGCGGGCTATCGGAGACCCAGTACTTC
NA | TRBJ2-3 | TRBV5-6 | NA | CASSLAGVDTQYF | TGTGCCAGCAGCTTGGCAGGGGTAGATACGCAGTATTTT
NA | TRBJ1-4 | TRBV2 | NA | CASSENSGVNEKLFF | TGTGCCAGCAGTGAAAACTCGGGTGTTAATGAAAAACTGTTTTTT
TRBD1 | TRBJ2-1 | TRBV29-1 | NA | CSVAGTGVPSYNEQFF | TGCAGCGTAGCCGGGACAGGGGTCCCCTCCTACAATGAGCAGTTCTTC
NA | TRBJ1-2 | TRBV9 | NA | CASSGGWGYTF | TGTGCCAGCAGCGGGGGCTGGGGCTACACCTTC
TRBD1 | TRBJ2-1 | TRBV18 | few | CASSPPSGQRSYNEQFF | TGTGCCAGCTCACCACCGTCGGGACAGCGCTCCTACAATGAGCAGTTCTTC
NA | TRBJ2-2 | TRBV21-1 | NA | CASRQVSANTGELFF | TGTGCCAGCAGACAGGTCTCCGCGAACACCGGGGAGCTGTTTTTT
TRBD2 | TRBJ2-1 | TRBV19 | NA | CASSMGLAGYTYNEQFF | TGTGCCAGTAGTATGGGACTAGCGGGATACACCTACAATGAGCAGTTCTTC
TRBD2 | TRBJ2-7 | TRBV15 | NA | CATSMYGRGSYEQYF | TGTGCCACCAGCATGTACGGGAGGGGCTCCTACGAGCAGTACTTC
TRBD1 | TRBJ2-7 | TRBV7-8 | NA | CASSLVPGQGREQYF | TGTGCCAGCAGCTTAGTCCCGGGACAGGGACGCGAGCAGTACTTC
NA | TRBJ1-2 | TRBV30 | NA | CAWSDTPGNGYTF | TGTGCCTGGAGTGATACCCCCGGGAATGGCTACACCTTC
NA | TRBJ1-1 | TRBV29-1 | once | CSARDAAVYF | TGCAGCGCTCGTGATGCGGCCGTCTACTTT
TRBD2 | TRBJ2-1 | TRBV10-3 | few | CAIGRLAGVDNEQFF | TGTGCCATCGGAAGACTAGCGGGAGTCGACAATGAGCAGTTCTTC
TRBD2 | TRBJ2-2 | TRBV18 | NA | CASLLAGSTGELFF | TGTGCCAGCCTACTAGCGGGGAGCACCGGGGAGCTGTTTTTT
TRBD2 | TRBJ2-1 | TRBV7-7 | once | CASSPGTSGYNEQFF | TGTGCTAGCAGCCCCGGGACTAGCGGATACAATGAGCAGTTCTTC
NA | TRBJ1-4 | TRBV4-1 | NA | CASSHSSAANEKLFF | TGCGCCAGCAGCCATAGCTCGGCGGCTAATGAAAAACTGTTTTTT
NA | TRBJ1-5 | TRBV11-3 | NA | CASNLGGLYGNQPQHF | TGTGCCAGCAACTTGGGAGGTCTATATGGCAATCAGCCCCAGCATTTT
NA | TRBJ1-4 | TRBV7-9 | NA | CASSREFGRPNEKLFF | TGTGCCAGCAGCCGGGAGTTCGGACGCCCCAATGAAAAACTGTTTTTT
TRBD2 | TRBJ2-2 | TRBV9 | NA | CASSPGGPGTGELFF | TGTGCCAGCAGCCCGGGAGGGCCCGGCACCGGGGAGCTGTTTTTT
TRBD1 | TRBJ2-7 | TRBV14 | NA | CASSPQGSPRYEQYF | TGTGCCAGCAGCCCACAGGGGTCCCCCCGCTACGAGCAGTACTTC
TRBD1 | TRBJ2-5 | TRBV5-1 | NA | CASRALPGGAGETQYF | TGCGCCAGCAGAGCCCTTCCAGGGGGCGCGGGGGAGACCCAGTACTTC